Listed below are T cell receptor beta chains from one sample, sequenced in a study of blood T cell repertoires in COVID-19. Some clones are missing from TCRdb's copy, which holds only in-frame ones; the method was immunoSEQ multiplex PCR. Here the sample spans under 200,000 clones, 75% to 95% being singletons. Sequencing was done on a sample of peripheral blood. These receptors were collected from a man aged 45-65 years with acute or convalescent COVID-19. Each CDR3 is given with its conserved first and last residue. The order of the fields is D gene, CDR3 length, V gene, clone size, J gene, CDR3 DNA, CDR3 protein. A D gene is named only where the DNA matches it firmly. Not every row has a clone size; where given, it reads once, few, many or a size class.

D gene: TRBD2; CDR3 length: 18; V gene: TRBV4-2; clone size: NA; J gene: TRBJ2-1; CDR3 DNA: TGTGCCAGCAGCCTAGGACTAGCGGGAGGGCCCGGGTACAATGAGCAGTTCTTC; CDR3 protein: CASSLGLAGGPGYNEQFF
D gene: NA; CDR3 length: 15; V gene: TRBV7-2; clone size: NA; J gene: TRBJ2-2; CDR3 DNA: TGTGCCAGCAGCTTAGACGGCAGGTCGGCCGGGGAGCTGTTTTTT; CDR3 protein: CASSLDGRSAGELFF
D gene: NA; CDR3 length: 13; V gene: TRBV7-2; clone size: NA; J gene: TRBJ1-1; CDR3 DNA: TGTGCCAGCAGTCTAGATAGTAACACTGAAGCTTTCTTT; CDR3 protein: CASSLDSNTEAFF
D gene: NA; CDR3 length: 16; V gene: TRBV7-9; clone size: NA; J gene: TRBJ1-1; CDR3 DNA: TGTGCCAGCAGCTTGAGGGTGGGCCCGGCGGCCACTGAAGCTTTCTTT; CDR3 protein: CASSLRVGPAATEAFF
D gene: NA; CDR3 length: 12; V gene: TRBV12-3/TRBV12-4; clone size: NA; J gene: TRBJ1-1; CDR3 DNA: TGTGCCAGCAGCCCCTCGAGCACTGAAGCTTTCTTT; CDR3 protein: CASSPSSTEAFF
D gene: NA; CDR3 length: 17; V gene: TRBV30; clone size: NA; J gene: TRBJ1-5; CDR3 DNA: TGTGCCTGGAGTGTTTCCTTCGGACATCCCAATAATCAGCCCCAGCATTTT; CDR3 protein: CAWSVSFGHPNNQPQHF
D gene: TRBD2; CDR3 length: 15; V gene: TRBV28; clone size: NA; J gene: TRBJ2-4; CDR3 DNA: TGTGCCAGCAGTCCCTCGGGGGGAGCCAAAAACATTCAGTACTTC; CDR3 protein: CASSPSGGAKNIQYF
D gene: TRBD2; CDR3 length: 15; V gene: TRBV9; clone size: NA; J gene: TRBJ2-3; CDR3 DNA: TGTGCCAGCAGCGTCTGGGGGGGGAGCACAGATACGCAGTATTTT; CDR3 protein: CASSVWGGSTDTQYF
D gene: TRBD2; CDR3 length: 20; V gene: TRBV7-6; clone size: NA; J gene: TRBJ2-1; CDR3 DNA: TGTGCCAGCAGCTTAGTGGGACTAGCGGGGAGACGTTTGATCTACAATGAGCAGTTCTTC; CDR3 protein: CASSLVGLAGRRLIYNEQFF
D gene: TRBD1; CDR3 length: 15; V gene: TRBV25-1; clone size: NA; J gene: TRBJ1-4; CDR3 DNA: TGTGCCAGCAGCAGACAGGGGGCAGGAGATGAAAAACTGTTTTTT; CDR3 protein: CASSRQGAGDEKLFF
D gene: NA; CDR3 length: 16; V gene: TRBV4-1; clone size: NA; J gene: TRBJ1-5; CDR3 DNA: TGCGCCAGCAGCCTCATTCAGGGAAAGGGCAATCAGCCCCAGCATTTT; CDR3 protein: CASSLIQGKGNQPQHF
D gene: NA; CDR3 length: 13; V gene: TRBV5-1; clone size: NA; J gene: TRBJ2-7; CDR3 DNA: TGCGCCAGCAGCTTGGACAGGGTTTACGAGCAGTACTTC; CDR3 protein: CASSLDRVYEQYF
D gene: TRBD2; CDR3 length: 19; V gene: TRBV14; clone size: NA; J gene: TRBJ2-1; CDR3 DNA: TGTGCCAGCAGCTACCATCATCTAGCGGGACGGATAGGGGCAAATGAGCAGTTCTTC; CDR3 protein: CASSYHHLAGRIGANEQFF
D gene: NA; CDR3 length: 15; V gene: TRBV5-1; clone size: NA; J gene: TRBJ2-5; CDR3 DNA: TGCGCCAGCGGCCGGACCGGCGACAGCCAAGAGACCCAGTACTTC; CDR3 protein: CASGRTGDSQETQYF
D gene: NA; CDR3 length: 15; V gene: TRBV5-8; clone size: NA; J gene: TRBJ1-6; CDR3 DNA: TGTGCCAGCAGCTTGTACTGGCAGGCTGGATCACCCCTCCACTTT; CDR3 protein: CASSLYWQAGSPLHF
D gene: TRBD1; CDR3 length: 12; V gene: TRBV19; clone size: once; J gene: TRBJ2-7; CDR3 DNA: TGTGCCAGCCAGGGACAGTTGTACGAGCAGTACTTC; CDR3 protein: CASQGQLYEQYF
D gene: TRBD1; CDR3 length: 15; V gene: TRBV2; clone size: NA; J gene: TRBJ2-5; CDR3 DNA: TGTGCCAGCAGTGAAGTCATGACAGGGTCGGAGACCCAGTACTTC; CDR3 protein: CASSEVMTGSETQYF
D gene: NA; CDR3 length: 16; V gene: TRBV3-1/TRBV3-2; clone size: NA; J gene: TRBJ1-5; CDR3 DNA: TGTGCCAGCAGCCAAGAGCCACCTCAGGGAGGTCAGCCCCAGCATTTT; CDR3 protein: CASSQEPPQGGQPQHF
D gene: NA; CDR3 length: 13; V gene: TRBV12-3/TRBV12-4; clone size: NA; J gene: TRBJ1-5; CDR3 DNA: TGTGCCAGCAGTTTAGCAGAGAATCAGCCCCAGCATTTT; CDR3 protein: CASSLAENQPQHF
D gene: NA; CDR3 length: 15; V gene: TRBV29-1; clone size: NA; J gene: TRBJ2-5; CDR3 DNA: TGCAGCGTTGAAGTCCCGGGTAGCCTACAAGAGACCCAGTACTTC; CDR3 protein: CSVEVPGSLQETQYF
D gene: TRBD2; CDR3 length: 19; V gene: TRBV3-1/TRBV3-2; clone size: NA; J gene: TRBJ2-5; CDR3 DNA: TGTGCCAGCAGCCAAGATGCCGCCGGACTAGCGGGAGAGGGAGAGACCCAGTACTTC; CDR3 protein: CASSQDAAGLAGEGETQYF
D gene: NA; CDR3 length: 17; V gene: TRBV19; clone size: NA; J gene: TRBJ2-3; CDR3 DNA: TGTGCCAGTAGTGGACTATGGACGGCCGGGGAGTCGTATACGCAGTATTTT; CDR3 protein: CASSGLWTAGESYTQYF